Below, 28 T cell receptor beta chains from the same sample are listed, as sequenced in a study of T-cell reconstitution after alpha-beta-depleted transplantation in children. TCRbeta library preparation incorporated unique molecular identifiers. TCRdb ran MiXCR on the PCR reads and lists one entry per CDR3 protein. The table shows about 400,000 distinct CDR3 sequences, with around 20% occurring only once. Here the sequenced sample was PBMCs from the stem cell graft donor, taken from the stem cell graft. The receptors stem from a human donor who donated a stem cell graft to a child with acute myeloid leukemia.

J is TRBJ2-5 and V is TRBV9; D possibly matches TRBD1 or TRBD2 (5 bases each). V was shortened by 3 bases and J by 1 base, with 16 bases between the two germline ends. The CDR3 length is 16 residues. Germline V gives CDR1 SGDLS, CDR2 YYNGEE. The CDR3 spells CASSDTVSGLQETQYF. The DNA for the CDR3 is TGTGCCAGCAGCGATACCGTTTCGGGGCTCCAAGAGACCCAGTACTTC.

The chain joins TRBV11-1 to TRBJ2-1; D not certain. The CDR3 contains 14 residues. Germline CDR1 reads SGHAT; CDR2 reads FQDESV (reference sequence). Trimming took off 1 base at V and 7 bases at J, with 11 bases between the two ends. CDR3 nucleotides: TGTGCCAGCAGCTTAGTTCGTAGCTCGAATGAGCAGTTCTTC. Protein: CASSLVRSSNEQFF.

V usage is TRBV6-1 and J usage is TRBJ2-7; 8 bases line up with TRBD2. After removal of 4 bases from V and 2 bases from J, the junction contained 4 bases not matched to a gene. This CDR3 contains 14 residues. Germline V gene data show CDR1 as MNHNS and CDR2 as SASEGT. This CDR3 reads CASSGSGGAYEQYF. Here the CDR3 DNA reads TGTGCCAGCAGTGGATCGGGGGGGGCCTACGAGCAGTACTTC.

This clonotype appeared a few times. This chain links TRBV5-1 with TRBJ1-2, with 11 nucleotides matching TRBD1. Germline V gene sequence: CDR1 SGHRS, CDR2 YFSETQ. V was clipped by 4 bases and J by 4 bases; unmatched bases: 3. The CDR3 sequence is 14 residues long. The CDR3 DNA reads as TGCGCCAGCAGCGGGACAGGGGGAGGCTATGGCTACACCTTC. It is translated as CASSGTGGGYGYTF.

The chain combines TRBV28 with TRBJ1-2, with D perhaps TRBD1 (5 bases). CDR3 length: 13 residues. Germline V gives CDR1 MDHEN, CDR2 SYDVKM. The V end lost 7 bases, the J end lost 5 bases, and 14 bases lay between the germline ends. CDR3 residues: CASTTQGLYGYTF. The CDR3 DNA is TGTGCCAGCACCACCCAGGGCTTATATGGCTACACCTTC.

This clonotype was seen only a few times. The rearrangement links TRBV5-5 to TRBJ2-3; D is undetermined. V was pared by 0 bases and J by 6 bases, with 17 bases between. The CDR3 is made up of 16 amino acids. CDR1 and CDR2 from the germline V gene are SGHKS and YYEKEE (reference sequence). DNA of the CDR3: TGTGCCAGCAGCTTGGGCCCCTCCGAGGTCGGCGATACGCAGTATTTT. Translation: CASSLGPSEVGDTQYF.

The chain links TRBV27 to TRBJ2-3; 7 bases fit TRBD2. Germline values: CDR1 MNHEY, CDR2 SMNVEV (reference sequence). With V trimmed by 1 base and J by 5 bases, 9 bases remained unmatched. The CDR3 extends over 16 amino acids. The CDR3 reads CASSLFLREPVDTQYF. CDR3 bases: TGTGCCAGCAGTTTATTCTTGCGGGAGCCGGTAGATACGCAGTATTTT.

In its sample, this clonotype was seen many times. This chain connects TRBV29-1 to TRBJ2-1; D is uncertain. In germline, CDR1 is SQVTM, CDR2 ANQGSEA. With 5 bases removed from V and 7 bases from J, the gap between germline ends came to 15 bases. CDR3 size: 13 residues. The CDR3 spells CSVQGFQGNEQFF. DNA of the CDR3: TGCAGCGTTCAAGGGTTTCAAGGGAATGAGCAGTTCTTC.

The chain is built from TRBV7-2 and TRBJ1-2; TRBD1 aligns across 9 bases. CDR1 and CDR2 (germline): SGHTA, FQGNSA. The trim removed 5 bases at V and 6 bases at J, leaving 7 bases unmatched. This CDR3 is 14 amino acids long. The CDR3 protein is CASSTRDRVDGYTF. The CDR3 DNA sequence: TGTGCCAGCAGCACCCGGGACAGGGTAGATGGCTACACCTTC.

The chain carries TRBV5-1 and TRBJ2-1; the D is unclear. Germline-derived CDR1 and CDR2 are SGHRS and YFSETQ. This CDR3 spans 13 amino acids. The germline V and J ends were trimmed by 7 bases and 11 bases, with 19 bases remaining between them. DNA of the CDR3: TGCGCCAGCTACAATTCGGGCTCCGTGAAGCAGTTCTTC. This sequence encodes CASYNSGSVKQFF.

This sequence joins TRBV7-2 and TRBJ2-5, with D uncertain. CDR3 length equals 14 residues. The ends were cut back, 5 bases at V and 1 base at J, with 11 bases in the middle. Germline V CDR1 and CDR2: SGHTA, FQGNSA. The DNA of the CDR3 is TGTGCCAGCAGCCGTCGTGGAACCCAAGAGACCCAGTACTTC. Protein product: CASSRRGTQETQYF. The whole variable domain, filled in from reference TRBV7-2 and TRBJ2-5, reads GAGVSQSPSNKVTEKGKDVELRCDPISGHTALYWYRQSLGQGLEFLIYFQGNSAPDKSGLPSDRFSAERTGGSVSTLTIQRTQQEDSAVYLCASSRRGTQETQYFGPGTRLLVL.

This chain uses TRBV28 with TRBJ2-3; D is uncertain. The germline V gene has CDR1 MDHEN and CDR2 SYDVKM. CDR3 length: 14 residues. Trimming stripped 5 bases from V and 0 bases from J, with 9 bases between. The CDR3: CASSKDESTDTQYF. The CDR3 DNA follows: TGTGCCAGCAGTAAAGATGAGAGCACAGATACGCAGTATTTT. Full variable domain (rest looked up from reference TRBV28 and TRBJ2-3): DVKVTQSSRYLVKRTGEKVFLECVQDMDHENMFWYRQDPGLGLRLIYFSYDVKMKEKGDIPEGYSVSREKKERFSLILESASTNQTSMYLCASSKDESTDTQYFGPGTRLTVL.

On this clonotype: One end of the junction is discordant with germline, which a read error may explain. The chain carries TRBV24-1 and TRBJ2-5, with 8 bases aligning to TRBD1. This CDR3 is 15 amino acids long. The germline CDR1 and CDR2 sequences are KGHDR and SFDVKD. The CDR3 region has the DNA TGTGCCACCAGTGATTTCGGGACAGGCGGAGAGACCCAGTATTTC. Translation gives CATSDFGTGGETQYF.

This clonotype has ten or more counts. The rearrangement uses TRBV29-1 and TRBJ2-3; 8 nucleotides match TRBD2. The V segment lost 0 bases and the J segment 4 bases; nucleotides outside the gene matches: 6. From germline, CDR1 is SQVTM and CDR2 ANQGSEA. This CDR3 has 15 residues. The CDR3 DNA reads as TGCAGCGTTGAAGAGGCGGGACTAGACCCAGATACGCAGTATTTT. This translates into CSVEEAGLDPDTQYF.

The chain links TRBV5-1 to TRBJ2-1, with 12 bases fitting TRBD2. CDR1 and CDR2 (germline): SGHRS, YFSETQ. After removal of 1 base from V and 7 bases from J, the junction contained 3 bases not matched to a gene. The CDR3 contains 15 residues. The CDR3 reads CASSLKLAGGNEQFF. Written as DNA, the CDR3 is TGCGCCAGCAGCTTGAAACTAGCGGGAGGAAATGAGCAGTTCTTC.

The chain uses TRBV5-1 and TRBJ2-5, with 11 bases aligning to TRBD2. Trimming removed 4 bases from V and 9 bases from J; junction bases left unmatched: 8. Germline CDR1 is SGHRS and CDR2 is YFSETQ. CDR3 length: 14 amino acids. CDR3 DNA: TGCGCCAGCAGCGACGCTAGCGGGGGGTGGGCCCAGTACTTC. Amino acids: CASSDASGGWAQYF.

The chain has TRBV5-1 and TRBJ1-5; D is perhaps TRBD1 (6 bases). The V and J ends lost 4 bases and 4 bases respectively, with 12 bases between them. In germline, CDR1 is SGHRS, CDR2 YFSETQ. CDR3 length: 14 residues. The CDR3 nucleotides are TGCGCCAGCAGCGAGGGGACATTTAATCAGCCCCAGCATTTT. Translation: CASSEGTFNQPQHF. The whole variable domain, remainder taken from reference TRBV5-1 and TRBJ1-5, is KAGVTQTPRYLIKTRGQQVTLSCSPISGHRSVSWYQQTPGQGLQFLFEYFSETQRNKGNFPGRFSGRQFSNSRSEMNVSTLELGDSALYLCASSEGTFNQPQHFGDGTRLSIL.

The CDR3 region has the DNA TGTGCCAGCAGTCGGACAGAAGAGACCCAGTACTTC. Residues: CASSRTEETQYF. This sequence joins TRBV4-2 and TRBJ2-5; the D gene is possibly TRBD1 (6 bases). The germline CDR1 and CDR2 sequences are LGHNA and YNFKEQ. CDR3 length: 12 residues. V was pared by 6 bases and J by 3 bases, with 8 bases between.

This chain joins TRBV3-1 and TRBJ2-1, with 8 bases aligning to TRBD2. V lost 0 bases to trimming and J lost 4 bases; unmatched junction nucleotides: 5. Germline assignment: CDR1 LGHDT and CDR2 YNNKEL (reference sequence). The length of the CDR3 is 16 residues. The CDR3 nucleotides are TGTGCCAGCAGCCAAGATTCGGCGGGAGGATACAATGAGCAGTTCTTC. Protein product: CASSQDSAGGYNEQFF.

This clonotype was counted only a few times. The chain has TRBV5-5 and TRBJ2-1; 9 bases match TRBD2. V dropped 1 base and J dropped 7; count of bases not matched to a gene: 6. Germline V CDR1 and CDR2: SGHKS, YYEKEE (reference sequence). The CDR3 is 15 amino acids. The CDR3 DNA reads TGTGCCAGCAGCTTGTTAATAGCGGGAGTAAATGAGCAGTTCTTC. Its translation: CASSLLIAGVNEQFF.

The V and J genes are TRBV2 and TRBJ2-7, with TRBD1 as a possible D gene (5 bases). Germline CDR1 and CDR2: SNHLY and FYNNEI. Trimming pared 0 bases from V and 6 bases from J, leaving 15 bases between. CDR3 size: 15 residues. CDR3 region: CASSEAVAVGLEQYF. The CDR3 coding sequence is TGTGCCAGCAGTGAAGCGGTAGCTGTGGGGCTCGAGCAGTACTTC.

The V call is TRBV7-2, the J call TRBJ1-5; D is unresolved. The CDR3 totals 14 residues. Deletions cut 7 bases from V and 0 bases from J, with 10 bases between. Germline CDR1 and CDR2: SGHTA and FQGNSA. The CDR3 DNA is TGTGCCAGCAACAAAGAACATAGCAATCAGCCCCAGCATTTT. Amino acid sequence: CASNKEHSNQPQHF.

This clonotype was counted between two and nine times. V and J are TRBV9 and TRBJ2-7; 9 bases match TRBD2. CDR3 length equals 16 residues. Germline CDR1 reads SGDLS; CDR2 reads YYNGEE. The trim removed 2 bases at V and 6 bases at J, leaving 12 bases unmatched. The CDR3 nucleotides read TGTGCCAGCAGCGTCCGTAGCGGGAGTCCCATCGGCGAGCAGTACTTC. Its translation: CASSVRSGSPIGEQYF.

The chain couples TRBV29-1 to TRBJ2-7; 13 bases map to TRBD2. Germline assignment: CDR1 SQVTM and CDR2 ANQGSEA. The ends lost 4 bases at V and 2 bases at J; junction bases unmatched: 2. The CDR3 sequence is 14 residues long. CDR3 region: CSVGGLAGPYEQYF. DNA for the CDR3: TGCAGCGTTGGGGGACTAGCGGGGCCCTACGAGCAGTACTTC.

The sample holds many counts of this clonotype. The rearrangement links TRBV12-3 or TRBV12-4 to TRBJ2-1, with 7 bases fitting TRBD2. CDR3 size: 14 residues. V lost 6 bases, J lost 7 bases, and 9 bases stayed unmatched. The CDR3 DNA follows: TGTGCCAGCAGGATCCGGGACTATATGAATGAGCAGTTCTTC. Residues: CASRIRDYMNEQFF.

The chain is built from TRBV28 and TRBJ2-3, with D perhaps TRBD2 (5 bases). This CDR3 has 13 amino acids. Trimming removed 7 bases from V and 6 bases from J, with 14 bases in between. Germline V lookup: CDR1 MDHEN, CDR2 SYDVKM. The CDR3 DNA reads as TGTGCCAGCAAAGGTCGAGGGTTGGATACGCAGTATTTT. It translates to CASKGRGLDTQYF.

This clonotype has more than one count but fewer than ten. CDR3 DNA sequence: TGTGCCAGCAATTCCGGGACAGGGTTCTCCTACGAGCAGTACTTC. It encodes CASNSGTGFSYEQYF. The V gene is TRBV28, the J gene TRBJ2-7; 9 positions match TRBD1. Germline CDR1 MDHEN, CDR2 SYDVKM. The CDR3 totals 15 residues. V dropped 7 bases and J dropped 0; count of bases not matched to a gene: 7.

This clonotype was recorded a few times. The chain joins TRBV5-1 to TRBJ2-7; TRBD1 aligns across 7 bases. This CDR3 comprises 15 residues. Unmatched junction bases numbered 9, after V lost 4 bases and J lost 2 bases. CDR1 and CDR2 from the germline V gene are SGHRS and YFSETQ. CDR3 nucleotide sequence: TGCGCCAGCAGCATCGCCGGGACAGTTGCCTACGAGCAGTACTTC. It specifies CASSIAGTVAYEQYF.